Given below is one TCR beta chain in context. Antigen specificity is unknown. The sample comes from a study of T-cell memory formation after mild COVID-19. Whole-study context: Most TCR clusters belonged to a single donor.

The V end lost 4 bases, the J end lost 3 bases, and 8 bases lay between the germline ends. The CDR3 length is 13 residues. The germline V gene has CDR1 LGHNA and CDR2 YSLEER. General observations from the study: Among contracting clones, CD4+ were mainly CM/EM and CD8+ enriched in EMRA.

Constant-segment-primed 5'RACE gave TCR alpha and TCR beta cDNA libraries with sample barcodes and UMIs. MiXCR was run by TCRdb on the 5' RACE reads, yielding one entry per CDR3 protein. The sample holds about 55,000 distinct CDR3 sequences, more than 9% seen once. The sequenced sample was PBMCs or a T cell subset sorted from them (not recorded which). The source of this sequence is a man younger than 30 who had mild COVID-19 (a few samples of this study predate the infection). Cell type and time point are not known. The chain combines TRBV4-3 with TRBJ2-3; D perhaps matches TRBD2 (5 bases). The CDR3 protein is CASSPRETDTQYF. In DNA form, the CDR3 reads TGCGCCAGCAGCCCTAGGGAGACAGATACGCAGTATTTT.